The 10 T cell receptor beta chains below were found in one sample sequenced in a study of blood T cell repertoires in COVID-19. Libraries were prepared by immunoSEQ multiplex PCR; TCRdb keeps only in-frame clonotypes and omits some of them. The profile shows 280,000 or so clones, less than 90% of them singletons. The source material was peripheral blood. Source of these receptors: a human donor in a cohort sampled during active COVID-19.

This clone was seen more than once but under ten times. V is TRBV2 and J is TRBJ2-7, with D possibly matching TRBD1 (5 bases). V was pared by 1 base and J by 6 bases, with 10 bases between. Germline CDR1 is SNHLY and CDR2 is FYNNEI. The CDR3 has 13 residues. CDR3: CASSEVRGGEQYF. CDR3 sequence (DNA): TGTGCCAGCAGTGAAGTAAGGGGCGGCGAGCAGTACTTC.

The chain carries TRBV27 and TRBJ2-1; 8 bases fit TRBD2. Germline trimming cut 1 base from V and 3 bases from J; bases unmatched to any gene: 5. From germline, CDR1 is MNHEY and CDR2 SMNVEV (reference sequence). The CDR3 totals 16 residues. The CDR3 is CASSLYGLASYNEQFF. CDR3 coding DNA: TGTGCCAGCAGTTTATATGGACTAGCAAGCTACAATGAGCAGTTCTTC.

J is TRBJ1-2 and V is TRBV11-2; maybe TRBD1 (5 bases). The ends were cut back, 4 bases at V and 8 bases at J, with 11 bases in the middle. This CDR3 has 12 amino acids. Germline values: CDR1 SGHAT, CDR2 FQNNGV. The CDR3 sequence: CASSSGGKGYTF. In DNA form, the CDR3 reads TGTGCCAGCAGCTCCGGGGGTAAGGGCTACACCTTC.

J is TRBJ1-2 and V is TRBV15, with D possibly matching TRBD1 (6 bases). The length of the CDR3 is 20 residues. CDR1 is LNHNV, CDR2 YYDKDF, per germline (reference sequence). V lost 3 bases to trimming and J lost 5 bases, with 31 bases between them. The CDR3 DNA sequence: TGTGCCACCAGCAGGAGAATGCTCGGCAGGGGAAGTATGGGGTTGTATGGCTACACCTTC. It is translated as CATSRRMLGRGSMGLYGYTF.

The chain links TRBV5-1 to TRBJ1-1; D is ambiguous. The CDR3 spans 13 residues. V shed 4 bases and J shed 2 bases, with 9 bases lying between them. Germline V CDR1 and CDR2: SGHRS, YFSETQ. The DNA for the CDR3 is TGCGCCAGCAGCGCCGGGGTAAACACTGAAGCTTTCTTT. This encodes CASSAGVNTEAFF.

This clone occurred a few times. This chain connects TRBV5-4 to TRBJ2-7; 12 nucleotides align to TRBD2. J was trimmed by 4 bases and V by 2 bases; bases with no gene match: 1. This CDR3 spans 14 amino acids. CDR1 and CDR2 (germline): SGHNT, YYREEE (reference sequence). The CDR3 is CASSFGLAGYEQYF. The DNA of the CDR3 is TGTGCCAGCAGCTTCGGACTAGCGGGATACGAGCAGTACTTC. Based on the CDR3 plus reference TRBV5-4 and TRBJ2-7, the full variable domain is ETGVTQSPTHLIKTRGQQVTLRCSSQSGHNTVSWYQQALGQGPQFIFQYYREEENGRGNFPPRFSGLQFPNYSSELNVNALELDDSALYLCASSFGLAGYEQYFGPGTRLTVT.

V gene TRBV19 combines with J gene TRBJ1-1, with 7 bases aligning to TRBD1. Germline values: CDR1 LNHDA, CDR2 SQIVND (reference sequence). The V gene end was trimmed by 8 bases and the J gene end by 3 bases; junction bases not matched to a gene: 6. This CDR3 is built from 13 residues. CDR3 protein: CASGGQTHTEAFF. The CDR3 bases are TGTGCCAGTGGGGGACAGACCCACACTGAAGCTTTCTTT.

The V and J genes are TRBV19 and TRBJ2-1, with 11 bases identical to TRBD2. Germline trimming cut 4 bases from V and 4 bases from J; bases unmatched to any gene: 6. The CDR3 has 16 amino acids. Looked up from germline, CDR1 is LNHDA and CDR2 is SQIVND (reference sequence). CDR3 coding DNA: TGTGCCAGTAGTAGGTACGCTAGCGGGGGGTACAATGAGCAGTTCTTC. Its translation is CASSRYASGGYNEQFF.

The chain recombines TRBV3-1 (or the pseudogene TRBV3-2) with TRBJ2-3; D unresolved. The ends were cut back, 4 bases at V and 1 base at J, with 15 bases in the middle. The CDR3 spans 16 residues. Germline values: CDR1 LGHDT, CDR2 YNNKEL (reference sequence). In DNA, the CDR3 is TGTGCCAGCAGCCCTTTTTTGCGCGGCGGCACAGATACGCAGTATTTT. Translated: CASSPFLRGGTDTQYF.

The V and J genes are TRBV30 and TRBJ1-1, with TRBD1 matching 9 bases. Germline V gene sequence: CDR1 GTSNPN, CDR2 SVGIG (reference sequence). V dropped 5 bases and J dropped 4; count of bases not matched to a gene: 17. CDR3 size: 17 residues. Here the CDR3 DNA reads TGTGCCTGGGCTCAGTACAGGGGGCAACGGTCGACCACTGAAGCTTTCTTT. It is translated as CAWAQYRGQRSTTEAFF. Based on the CDR3 plus reference TRBV30 and TRBJ1-1, the full variable domain is SQTIHQWPATLVQPVGSPLSLECTVEGTSNPNLYWYRQAAGRGLQLLFYSVGIGQISSEVPQNLSASRPQDRQFILSSKKLLLSDSGFYLCAWAQYRGQRSTTEAFFGQGTRLTVV.